Below, one TCR beta chain is given with its context. This record comes from a study of blood T cell repertoires in COVID-19. Germline CDR1 is LNHDA and CDR2 is SQIVND (reference sequence). V shed 5 bases, J shed 0 bases, and the junction held 4 bases outside the gene matches. The length of the CDR3 is 15 residues. How the authors handled the data: Counts of nucleated cells, estimated from reference gene primer amplification, were obtained. Here immunoSEQ multiplex PCR was the method, and the copy in TCRdb shows in-frame clones only, minus some. V and J calls and clone size are those listed in that table; D and trimming were worked out from the DNA. In the table there are almost 250,000 clones, about 89% of which are singletons. Cohort allocation depended upon clinical history that participants reported.

Specimen: PBMCs or T cells enriched from blood (not recorded which). This clonotype was obtained from a woman under 40 who had recovered from COVID-19. This chain links TRBV19 with TRBJ1-1, with 9 bases fitting TRBD1. The CDR3 bases are TGTGCCAGTAGTTCCCGGGACAGGGTGAACACTGAAGCTTTCTTT. This codes for CASSSRDRVNTEAFF.